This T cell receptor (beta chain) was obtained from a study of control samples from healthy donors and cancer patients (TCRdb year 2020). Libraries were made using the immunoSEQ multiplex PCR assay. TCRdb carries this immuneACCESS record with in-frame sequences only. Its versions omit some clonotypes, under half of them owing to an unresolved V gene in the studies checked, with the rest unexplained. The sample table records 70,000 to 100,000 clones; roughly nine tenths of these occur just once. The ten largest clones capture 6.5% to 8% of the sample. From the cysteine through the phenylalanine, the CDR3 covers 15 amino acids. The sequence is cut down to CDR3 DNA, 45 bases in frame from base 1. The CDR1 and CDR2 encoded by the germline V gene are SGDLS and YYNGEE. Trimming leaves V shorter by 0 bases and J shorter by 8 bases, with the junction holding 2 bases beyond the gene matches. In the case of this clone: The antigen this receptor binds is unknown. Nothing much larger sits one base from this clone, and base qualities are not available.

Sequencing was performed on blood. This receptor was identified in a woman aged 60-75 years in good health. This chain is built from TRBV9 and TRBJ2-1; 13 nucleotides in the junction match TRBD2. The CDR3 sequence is CASSVGLAGGHEQFF. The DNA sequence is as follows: TGTGCCAGCAGCGTAGGACTAGCGGGAGGTCATGAGCAGTTCTTC. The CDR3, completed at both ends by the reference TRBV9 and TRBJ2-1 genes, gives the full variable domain DSGVTQTPKHLITATGQRVTLRCSPRSGDLSVYWYQQSLDQGLQFLIQYYNGEERAKGNILERFSAQQFPDLHSELNLSSLELGDSALYFCASSVGLAGGHEQFFGPGTRLTVL.